One and the same sample provided the 5 T cell receptor beta chains below, sequenced in a study of T cell responses to AZD1222 COVID-19 vaccine. Method: immunoSEQ multiplex PCR; TCRdb's copy keeps in-frame clones and lacks some. The table has 120,000 or so clones, roughly 88% seen once. Sequenced here: peripheral blood, sampled on day 0 of AZD1222 vaccination. The receptors shown here come from an adult in good health.

The chain has TRBV3-1 (or the pseudogene TRBV3-2) and TRBJ2-7, with unresolved D. The CDR3 contains 11 residues. CDR1 is LGHDT, CDR2 YNNKEL, per germline (reference sequence). Trimming shortened V by 5 bases and J by 3 bases, and 5 bases separated the two germline ends. The CDR3 spells CASSYYYEQYF. CDR3 nucleotide sequence: TGTGCCAGCAGCTACTACTACGAGCAGTACTTC.

The V and J genes are TRBV6-1 and TRBJ2-1; 11 bases are shared with TRBD1. CDR3 length: 16 residues. Trimming at V came to 2 bases and at J to 3 bases, leaving 3 bases not matched to a gene. Germline V gene sequence: CDR1 MNHNS, CDR2 SASEGT. The CDR3 DNA reads as TGTGCCAGCAGTGAACAAGGGACAGGGGGCTACAATGAGCAGTTCTTC. Translated: CASSEQGTGGYNEQFF.

The genes are TRBV29-1 and TRBJ2-3, with 9 bases lining up with TRBD2. J was trimmed by 14 bases and V by 6 bases; bases with no gene match: 18. The germline V gene has CDR1 SQVTM and CDR2 ANQGSEA. The CDR3 extends over 14 amino acids. The chain's CDR3 is CSVSGLALGSYWYF. In DNA, the CDR3 is TGCAGCGTATCGGGACTAGCTTTGGGAAGCTATTGGTATTTT.

CDR3 bases: TGTGCCAGCAGCTCTCAGCGGGGGGCTTACAATGAGCAGTTCTTC. It is translated as CASSSQRGAYNEQFF. The chain joins TRBV7-2 to TRBJ2-1, with 9 nucleotides matching TRBD2. V gave up 4 bases and J gave up 4 bases; unmatched junction bases: 5. The CDR3 extends over 15 amino acids. From germline, CDR1 is SGHTA and CDR2 FQGNSA.

The chain employs TRBV5-5 and TRBJ1-6, with D perhaps matching TRBD1 (6 bases). V lost 7 bases and J 8 bases, leaving 19 bases between the germline ends. The length of the CDR3 is 15 residues. CDR1 SGHKS and CDR2 YYEKEE come from the germline V gene (reference sequence). CDR3 sequence (DNA): TGTGCCAGCGGGGAGGACCCAGCAGGGGATTCACCCCTCCACTTT. It specifies CASGEDPAGDSPLHF.